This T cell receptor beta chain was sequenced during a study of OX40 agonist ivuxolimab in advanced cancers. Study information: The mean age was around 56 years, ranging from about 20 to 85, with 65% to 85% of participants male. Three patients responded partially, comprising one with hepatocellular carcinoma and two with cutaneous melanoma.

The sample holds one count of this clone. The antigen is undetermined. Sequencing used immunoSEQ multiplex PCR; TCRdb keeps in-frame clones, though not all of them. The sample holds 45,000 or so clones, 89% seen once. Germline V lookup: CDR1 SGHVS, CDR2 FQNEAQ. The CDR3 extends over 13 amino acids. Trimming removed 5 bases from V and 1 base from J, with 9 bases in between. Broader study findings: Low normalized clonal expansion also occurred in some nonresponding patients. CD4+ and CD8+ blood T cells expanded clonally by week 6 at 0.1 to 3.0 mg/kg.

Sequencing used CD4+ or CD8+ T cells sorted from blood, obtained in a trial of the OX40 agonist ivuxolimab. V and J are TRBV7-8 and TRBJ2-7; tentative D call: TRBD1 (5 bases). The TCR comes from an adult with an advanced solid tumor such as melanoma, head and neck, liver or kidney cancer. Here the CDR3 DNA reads TGTGCCAGCAGCAGCAGGGAATCCTACGAGCAGTACTTC. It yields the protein CASSSRESYEQYF.